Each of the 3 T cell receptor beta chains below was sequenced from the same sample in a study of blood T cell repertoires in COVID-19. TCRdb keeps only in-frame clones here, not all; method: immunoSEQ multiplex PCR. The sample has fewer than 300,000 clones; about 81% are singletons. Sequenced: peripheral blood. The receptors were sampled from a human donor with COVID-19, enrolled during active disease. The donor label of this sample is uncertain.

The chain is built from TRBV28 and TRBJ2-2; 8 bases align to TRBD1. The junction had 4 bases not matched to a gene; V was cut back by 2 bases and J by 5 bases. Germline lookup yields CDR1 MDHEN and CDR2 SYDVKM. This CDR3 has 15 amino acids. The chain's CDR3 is CASSLVTGDTGELFF. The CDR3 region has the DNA TGTGCCAGCAGTTTAGTGACAGGGGATACCGGGGAGCTGTTTTTT.

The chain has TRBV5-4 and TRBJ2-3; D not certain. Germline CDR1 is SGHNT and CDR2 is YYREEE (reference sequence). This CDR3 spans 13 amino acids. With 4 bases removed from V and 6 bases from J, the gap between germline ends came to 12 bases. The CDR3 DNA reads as TGTGCCAGCAGCCTCAACTTGGAGGATACGCAGTATTTT. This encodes CASSLNLEDTQYF.

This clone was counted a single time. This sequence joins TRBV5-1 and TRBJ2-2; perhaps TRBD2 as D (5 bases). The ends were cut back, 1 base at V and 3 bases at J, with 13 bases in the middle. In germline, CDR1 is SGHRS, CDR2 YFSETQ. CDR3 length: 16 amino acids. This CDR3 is CASSLSGRYDTGELFF. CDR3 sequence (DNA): TGCGCCAGCAGCTTGTCGGGGAGATATGACACCGGGGAGCTGTTTTTT.